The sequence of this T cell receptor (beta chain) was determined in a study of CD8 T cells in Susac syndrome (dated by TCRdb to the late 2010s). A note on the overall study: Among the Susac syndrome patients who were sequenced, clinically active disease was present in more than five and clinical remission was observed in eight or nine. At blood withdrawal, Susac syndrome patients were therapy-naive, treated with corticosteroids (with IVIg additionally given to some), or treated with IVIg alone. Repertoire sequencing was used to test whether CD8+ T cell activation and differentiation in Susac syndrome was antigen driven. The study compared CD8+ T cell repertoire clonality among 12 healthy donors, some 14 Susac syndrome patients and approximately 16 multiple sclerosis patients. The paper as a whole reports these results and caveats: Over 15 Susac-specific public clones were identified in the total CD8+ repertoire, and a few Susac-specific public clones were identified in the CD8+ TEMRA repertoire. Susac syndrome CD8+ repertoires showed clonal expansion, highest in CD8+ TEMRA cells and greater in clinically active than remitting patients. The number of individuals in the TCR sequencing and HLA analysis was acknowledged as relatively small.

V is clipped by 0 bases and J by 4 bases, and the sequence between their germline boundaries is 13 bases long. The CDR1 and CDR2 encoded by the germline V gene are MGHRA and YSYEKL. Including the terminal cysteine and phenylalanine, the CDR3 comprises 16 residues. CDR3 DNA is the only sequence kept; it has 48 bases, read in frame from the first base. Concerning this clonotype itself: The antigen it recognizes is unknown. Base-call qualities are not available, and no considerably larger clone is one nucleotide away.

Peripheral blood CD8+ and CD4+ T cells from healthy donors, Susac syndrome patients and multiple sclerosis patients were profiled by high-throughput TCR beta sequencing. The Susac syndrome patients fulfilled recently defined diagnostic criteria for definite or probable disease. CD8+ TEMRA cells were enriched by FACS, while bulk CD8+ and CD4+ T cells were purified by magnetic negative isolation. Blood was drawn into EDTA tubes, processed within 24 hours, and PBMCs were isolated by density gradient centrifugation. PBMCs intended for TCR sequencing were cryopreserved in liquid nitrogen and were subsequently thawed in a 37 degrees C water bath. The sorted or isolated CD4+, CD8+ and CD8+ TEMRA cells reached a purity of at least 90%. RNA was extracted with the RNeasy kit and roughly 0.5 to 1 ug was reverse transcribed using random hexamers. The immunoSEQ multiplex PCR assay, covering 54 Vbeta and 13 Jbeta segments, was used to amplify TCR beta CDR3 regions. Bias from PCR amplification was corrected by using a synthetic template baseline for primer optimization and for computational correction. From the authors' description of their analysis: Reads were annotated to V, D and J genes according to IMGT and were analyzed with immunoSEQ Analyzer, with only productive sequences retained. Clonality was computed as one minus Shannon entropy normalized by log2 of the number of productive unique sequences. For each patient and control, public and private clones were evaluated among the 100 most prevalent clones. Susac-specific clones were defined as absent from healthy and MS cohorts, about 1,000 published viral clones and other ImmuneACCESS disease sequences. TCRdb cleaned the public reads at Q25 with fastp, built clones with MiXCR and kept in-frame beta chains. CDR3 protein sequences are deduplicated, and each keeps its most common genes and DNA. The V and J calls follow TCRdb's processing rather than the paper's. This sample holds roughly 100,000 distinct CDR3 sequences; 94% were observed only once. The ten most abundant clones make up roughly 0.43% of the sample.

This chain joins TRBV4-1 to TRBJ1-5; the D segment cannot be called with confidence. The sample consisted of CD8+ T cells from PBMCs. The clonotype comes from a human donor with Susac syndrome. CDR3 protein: CASSQEVVDINQPQHF. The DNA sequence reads TGCGCCAGCAGCCAAGAGGTAGTAGATATTAATCAGCCCCAGCATTTT.